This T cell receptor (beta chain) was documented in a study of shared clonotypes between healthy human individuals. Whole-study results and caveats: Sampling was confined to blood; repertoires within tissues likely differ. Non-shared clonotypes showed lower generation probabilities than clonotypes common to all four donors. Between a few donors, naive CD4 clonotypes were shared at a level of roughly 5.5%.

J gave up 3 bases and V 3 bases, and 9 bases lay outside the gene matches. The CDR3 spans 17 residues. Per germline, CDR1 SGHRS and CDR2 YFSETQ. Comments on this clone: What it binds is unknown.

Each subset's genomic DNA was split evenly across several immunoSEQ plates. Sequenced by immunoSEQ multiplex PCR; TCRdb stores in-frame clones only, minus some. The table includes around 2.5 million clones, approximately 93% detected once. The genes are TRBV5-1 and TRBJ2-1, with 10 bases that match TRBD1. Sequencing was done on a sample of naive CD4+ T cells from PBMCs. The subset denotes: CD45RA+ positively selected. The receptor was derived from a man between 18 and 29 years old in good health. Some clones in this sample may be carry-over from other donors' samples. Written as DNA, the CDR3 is TGCGCCAGCAGCTCGGGGACAGGGGCGCTATTCTACAATGAGCAGTTCTTC. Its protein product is CASSSGTGALFYNEQFF.